A selection of T cell receptor beta chains follows, all from one sample in a study of blood T cells in healthy people across ages. MiXCR, run by TCRdb on the 5' RACE reads, gives a single entry per CDR3 protein. The sample shows about 1.4 million distinct CDR3 sequences, around 55% of them seen only once. The sequenced material came from blood. The source is a man in his late teens or twenties in good health. Each CDR3 is given with its conserved first and last residue. The order of the fields is J gene, V gene, clone size, D gene, CDR3 DNA, CDR3 protein. The D gene is left open where the match is weak. The listing skips clone size in some rows; elsewhere it reads once, few, many or a size class.

TRBJ1-6	TRBV6-2/TRBV6-3	-	-	TGTGCCAGCAGTTACAGGGGACCCCCTTCACCCCTCCACTTT	CASSYRGPPSPLHF
TRBJ2-1	TRBV20-1	few	TRBD2	TGCAGTGCTAGGGATGAAATTAGCGGGAACCATTACAATGAGCAGTTCTTC	CSARDEISGNHYNEQFF
TRBJ1-1	TRBV20-1	few	-	TGCAGTGGGCAGGAGAACACTGAAGCTTTCTTT	CSGQENTEAFF
TRBJ2-7	TRBV4-1	-	-	TGCGCCAGCAGCTCCCGAGGGGGAACTACTGGCGAGCAGTACTTC	CASSSRGGTTGEQYF
TRBJ2-5	TRBV20-1	-	-	TGCAGTGCCAGCCCCTTGACCGGCGGGACCCAGTACTTC	CSASPLTGGTQYF
TRBJ2-1	TRBV27	-	-	TGTGCCAGCAGTCCCATTGCTAGCGTCAAGGAGCATGAGCAGTTCTTC	CASSPIASVKEHEQFF
TRBJ1-1	TRBV5-6	-	-	TGTGCCAGCAACGCCGGGGAGGGCTTAAACACTGAAGCTTTCTTT	CASNAGEGLNTEAFF
TRBJ1-2	TRBV20-1	-	-	TGCAGTGCTAGAGAAACAAGGGATGGCTACACCTTC	CSARETRDGYTF
TRBJ1-1	TRBV11-2	-	-	TGTGCCAGCAGCAACGGACGGGCCCTCAACACTGAAGCTTTCTTT	CASSNGRALNTEAFF
TRBJ2-7	TRBV29-1	-	-	TGCAGCGCCCACGGGTCATCCTACGAGCAGTACTTC	CSAHGSSYEQYF
TRBJ2-5	TRBV18	-	TRBD2	TGTGCCAGCTCACAGGGGCGGGAGGGCCTTGAGACCCAGTACTTC	CASSQGREGLETQYF
TRBJ2-1	TRBV23-1	-	TRBD2	TGCGCCAGCAGTGGGACTAGCGGGAGCCTAGCTTACAATGAGCAGTTCTTC	CASSGTSGSLAYNEQFF
TRBJ2-5	TRBV11-2	-	-	TGTGCCAGCAGCTTTGGGCAGGCCCACCAAGAGACCCAGTACTTC	CASSFGQAHQETQYF
TRBJ1-4	TRBV20-1	-	TRBD1	TGCAGTGCTAGACAGGGGGATAATGAAAAACTGTTTTTT	CSARQGDNEKLFF
TRBJ1-4	TRBV6-1	-	TRBD1	TGTGCCACCCAGCATTACCCCCACAGGGGCGATGAAAAACTGTTTTTT	CATQHYPHRGDEKLFF
TRBJ1-2	TRBV18	-	-	TGTGCCAGCTCACTTCGGGGGATGGACTACGGCTACACCTTC	CASSLRGMDYGYTF
TRBJ1-4	TRBV12-3/TRBV12-4	-	-	TGTGCCAGCAGCTCCATGGAGGGGGAAAAACTGTTTTTT	CASSSMEGEKLFF
TRBJ2-7	TRBV12-3/TRBV12-4	-	-	TGTGCCAGCAGTTCTAGGCGAGGTTCCTACGAGCAGTACTTC	CASSSRRGSYEQYF
TRBJ2-4	TRBV12-3/TRBV12-4	-	-	TGTGCCAGCAGTTTGTCAAACATTCAGTACTTC	CASSLSNIQYF
TRBJ2-3	TRBV7-2	-	-	TGTGCCAGCAGCTTAGTCCACCTTTCAGGCACAGATACGCAGTATTTT	CASSLVHLSGTDTQYF
TRBJ1-6	TRBV20-1	-	-	TGCAGTGCTAGAGGTGCCTTGGTTAATTCACCCCTCCACTTT	CSARGALVNSPLHF
TRBJ2-1	TRBV10-3	few	TRBD2	TGTGCCATCAGTGAGTCAGGACTAGCGGGAGCTTCCTACAATGAGCAGTTCTTC	CAISESGLAGASYNEQFF
TRBJ2-5	TRBV20-1	many	-	TGCAGTGCTAGAGAGTGGACGAGAGAGACCCAGTACTTC	CSAREWTRETQYF
TRBJ1-2	TRBV27	-	-	TGTGCCAGCAGTTTAGTCTTTCGGGCCGACCCCTTGGCCTATGGCTACACCTTC	CASSLVFRADPLAYGYTF
TRBJ2-7	TRBV7-2	-	-	TGTGCCAGCAGCCCTCGGGCGGGCCGATACTCCTACGAGCAGTACTTC	CASSPRAGRYSYEQYF
TRBJ2-3	TRBV29-1	few	-	TGCAGCGCTGGGTTTGATACGCAGTATTTT	CSAGFDTQYF
TRBJ1-2	TRBV29-1	-	-	TGCAGCGCTCGGGGACCTATTAAAGGGGCTTATGGCTACACCTTC	CSARGPIKGAYGYTF
TRBJ2-7	TRBV2	-	-	TGTGCCAGCAGTGAAGAGGTTACACACTACGAGCAGTACTTC	CASSEEVTHYEQYF
TRBJ2-1	TRBV29-1	few	-	TGCAGCCTAGCTATAACCGGGACTTCGAACTACAATGAGCAGTTCTTC	CSLAITGTSNYNEQFF
TRBJ2-1	TRBV6-6	-	TRBD1	TGTGCCAGCTCTGAGGGGGCACAACAATACAATGAGCAGTTCTTC	CASSEGAQQYNEQFF
TRBJ1-4	TRBV5-5	-	TRBD1	TGTGCCAGCAGCCATGACAGGGGTAATGAAAAACTGTTTTTT	CASSHDRGNEKLFF
TRBJ2-1	TRBV29-1	-	-	TGCAGCGTCTGGACTACCAACAATGAGCAGTTCTTC	CSVWTTNNEQFF